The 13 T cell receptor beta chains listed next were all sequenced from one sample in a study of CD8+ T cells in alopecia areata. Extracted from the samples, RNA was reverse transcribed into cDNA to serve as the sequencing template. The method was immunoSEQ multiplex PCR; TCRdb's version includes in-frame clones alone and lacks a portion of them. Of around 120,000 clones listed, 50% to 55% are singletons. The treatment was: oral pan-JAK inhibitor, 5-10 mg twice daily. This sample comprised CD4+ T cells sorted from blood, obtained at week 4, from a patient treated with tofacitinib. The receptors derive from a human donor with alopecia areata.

CDR3 amino acids: CASSLDARTDTQYF. CDR3 in DNA: TGCGCCAGCAGCTTGGATGCGCGCACAGATACGCAGTATTTT. The rearrangement uses TRBV5-1 and TRBJ2-3; no clear D gene. The V end was cut by 0 bases, the J end by 1 base, with 6 bases between. The CDR3 runs 14 residues. The germline V gene encodes CDR1 SGHRS and CDR2 YFSETQ.

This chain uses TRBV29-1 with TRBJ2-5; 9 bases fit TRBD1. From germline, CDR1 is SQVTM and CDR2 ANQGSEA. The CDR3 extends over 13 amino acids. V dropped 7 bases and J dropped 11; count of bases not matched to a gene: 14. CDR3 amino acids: CSAATGGIREQYF. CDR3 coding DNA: TGCAGCGCCGCGACAGGGGGTATACGGGAGCAGTACTTC.

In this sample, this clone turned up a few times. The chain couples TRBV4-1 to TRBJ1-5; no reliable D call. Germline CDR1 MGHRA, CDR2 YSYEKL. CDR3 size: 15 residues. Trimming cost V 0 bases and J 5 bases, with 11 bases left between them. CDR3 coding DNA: TGCGCCAGCAGCCAAGATCTGTCGCTGTATCAGCCCCAGCATTTT. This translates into CASSQDLSLYQPQHF.

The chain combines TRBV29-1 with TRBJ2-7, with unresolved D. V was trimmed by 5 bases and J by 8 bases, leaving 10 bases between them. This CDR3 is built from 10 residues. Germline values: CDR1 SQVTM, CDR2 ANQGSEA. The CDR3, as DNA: TGCAGCGTTACGTCAACCCAGCAGTACTTC. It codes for CSVTSTQQYF.

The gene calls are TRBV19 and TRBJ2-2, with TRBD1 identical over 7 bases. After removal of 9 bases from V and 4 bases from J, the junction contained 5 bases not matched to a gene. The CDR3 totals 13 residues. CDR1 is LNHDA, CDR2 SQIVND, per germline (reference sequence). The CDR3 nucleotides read TGTGCCAGCAGGGGGTTAGGCACCGGGGAGCTGTTTTTT. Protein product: CASRGLGTGELFF. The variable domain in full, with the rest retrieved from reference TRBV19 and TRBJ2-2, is DGGITQSPKYLFRKEGQNVTLSCEQNLNHDAMYWYRQDPGQGLRLIYYSQIVNDFQKGDIAEGYSVSREKKESFPLTVTSAQKNPTAFYLCASRGLGTGELFFGEGSRLTVL.

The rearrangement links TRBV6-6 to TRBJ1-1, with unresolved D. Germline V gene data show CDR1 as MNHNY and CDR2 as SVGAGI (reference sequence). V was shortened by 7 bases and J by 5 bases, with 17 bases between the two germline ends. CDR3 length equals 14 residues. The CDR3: CASKPALEWTEAFF. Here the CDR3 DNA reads TGTGCCAGCAAACCGGCTTTAGAATGGACTGAAGCTTTCTTT.

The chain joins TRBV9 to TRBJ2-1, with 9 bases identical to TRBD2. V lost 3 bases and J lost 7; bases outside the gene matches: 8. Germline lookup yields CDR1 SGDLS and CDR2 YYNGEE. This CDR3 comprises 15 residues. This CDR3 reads CASSAGGGRGNEQFF. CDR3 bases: TGTGCCAGCAGCGCAGGTGGCGGGAGGGGAAATGAGCAGTTCTTC.

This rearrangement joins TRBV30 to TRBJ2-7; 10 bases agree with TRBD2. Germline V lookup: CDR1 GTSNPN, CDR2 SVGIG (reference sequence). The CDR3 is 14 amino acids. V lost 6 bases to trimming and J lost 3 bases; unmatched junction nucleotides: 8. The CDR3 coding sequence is TGTGCCTGCATAAGGGCTAGCGGGGGCTACGAGCAGTACTTC. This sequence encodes CACIRASGGYEQYF.

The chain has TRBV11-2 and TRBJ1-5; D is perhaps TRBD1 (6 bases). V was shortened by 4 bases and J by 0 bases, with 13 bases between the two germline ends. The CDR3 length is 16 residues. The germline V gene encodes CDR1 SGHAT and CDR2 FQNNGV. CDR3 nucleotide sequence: TGTGCCAGCAGCTACGGGGGCGTTGGTAGCAATCAGCCCCAGCATTTT. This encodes CASSYGGVGSNQPQHF.

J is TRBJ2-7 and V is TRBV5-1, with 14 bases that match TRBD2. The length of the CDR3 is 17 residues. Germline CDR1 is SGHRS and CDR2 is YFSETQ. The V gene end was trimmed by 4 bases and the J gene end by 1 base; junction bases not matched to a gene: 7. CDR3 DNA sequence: TGCGCCAGCAGCCCCGGGACTAGCGGGAGAAGGTCCTACGAGCAGTACTTC. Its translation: CASSPGTSGRRSYEQYF.

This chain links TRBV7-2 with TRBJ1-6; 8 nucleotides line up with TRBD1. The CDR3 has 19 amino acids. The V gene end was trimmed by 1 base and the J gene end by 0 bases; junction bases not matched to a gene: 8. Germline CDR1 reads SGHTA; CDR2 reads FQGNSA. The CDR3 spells CASSLGRGRDSSYNSPLHF. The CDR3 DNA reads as TGTGCCAGCAGCTTAGGCAGGGGGCGCGATAGCTCCTATAATTCACCCCTCCACTTT.

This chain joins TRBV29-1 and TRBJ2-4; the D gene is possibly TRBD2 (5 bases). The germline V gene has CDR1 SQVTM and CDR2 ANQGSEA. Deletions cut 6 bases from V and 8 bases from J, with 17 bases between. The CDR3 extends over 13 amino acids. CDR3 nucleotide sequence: TGCAGCGTCTCCGGGCTAGTGGGAGACATTCAGTACTTC. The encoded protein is CSVSGLVGDIQYF. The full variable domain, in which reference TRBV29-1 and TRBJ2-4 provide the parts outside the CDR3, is SAVISQKPSRDICQRGTSLTIQCQVDSQVTMMFWYRQQPGQSLTLIATANQGSEATYESGFVIDKFPISRPNLTFSTLTVSNMSPEDSSIYLCSVSGLVGDIQYFGAGTRLSVL.

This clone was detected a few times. CDR3 DNA sequence: TGTGCCAGCAGCGCGACCCCCGGTGGAGGGCTTGGCACAGATACGCAGTATTTT. It yields the protein CASSATPGGGLGTDTQYF. The chain has TRBV9 and TRBJ2-3; TRBD2 might be the D (6 bases). The CDR3 is 18 amino acids. Trimming removed 3 bases at V and 1 base at J, with 21 bases between. CDR1 SGDLS and CDR2 YYNGEE come from the germline V gene.